The 18 T cell receptor beta chains reported below all come from one sample, sequenced in a study of shared clonotypes between healthy human individuals (dated by TCRdb to 2018 to 2020). Receptor libraries were prepared by the immunoSEQ multiplex PCR assay. This immuneACCESS table, as held by TCRdb, lists in-frame sequences with V and J called but not all clones. Of the missing ones, under half trace to an unresolved V gene in checked studies; the others have no known cause. Counted in this sample were 950,000 to 1,300,000 clones; 75% of them appeared once. The top ten hold roughly 1.5% of the sample. The sequencing input was memory CD4+ T cells sorted from blood. What this sample's cell subset or site label stands for: CD45RA-negative fraction. The receptors shown here come from a man aged 18-30 years in good health.

The CDR3 reads CAWSVKSGSNEQFF. The CDR3 bases are TGTGCCTGGAGTGTAAAGAGCGGGTCCAATGAGCAGTTCTTC. V usage is TRBV30 and J usage is TRBJ2-1; tentatively, D is TRBD2 (6 bases). Looked up from germline, CDR1 is GTSNPN and CDR2 is SVGIG (reference sequence). This CDR3 contains 14 residues. The ends were cut back, 0 bases at V and 6 bases at J, with 12 bases in the middle.

The V gene is TRBV4-1, the J gene TRBJ2-7, with D hard to call. The CDR3 has 17 amino acids. V was shortened by 0 bases and J by 0 bases, with 15 bases between the two germline ends. CDR1 and CDR2 from the germline V gene are MGHRA and YSYEKL. For the CDR3, the DNA is TGCGCCAGCAGCCAAGATCCCCCCGGGTTTGTCTCCTACGAGCAGTACTTC. Translated: CASSQDPPGFVSYEQYF.

The rearrangement joins TRBV20-1 to TRBJ1-1; the D is unclear. V was shortened by 6 bases and J by 7 bases, with 6 bases between the two germline ends. This CDR3 region has 9 residues. CDR1 is DFQATT and CDR2 is SNEGSKA in the germline V gene (reference sequence). CDR3 amino acids: CSAAIEAFF. CDR3 nucleotides: TGCAGTGCCGCAATTGAAGCTTTCTTT.

Notes on this clone: A clone one base away is much larger, so this may be a read error. The chain uses TRBV6-6 and TRBJ1-5; D is uncertain. Deletions cut 5 bases from V and 3 bases from J, with 8 bases between. Looked up from germline, CDR1 is MNHNY and CDR2 is SVGAGI (reference sequence). CDR3 length: 13 residues. The CDR3 reads CASSVGINQPQHF. The CDR3 nucleotides read TGTGCCAGCAGTGTGGGGATCAATCAGCCCCAGCATTTT.

CDR3 sequence (DNA): TGCGCCAGCAGCTTGGTTCTAGCTAACACCGGGGAGCTGTTTTTT. Translating it yields CASSLVLANTGELFF. The chain has TRBV5-1 and TRBJ2-2; tentative D call: TRBD2 (5 bases). V was trimmed by 0 bases and J by 2 bases, leaving 8 bases between them. Germline V CDR1 and CDR2: SGHRS, YFSETQ. The CDR3 covers 15 residues.

The CDR3 sequence is CASSRQSSGANVLTF. CDR3 DNA: TGTGCCAGCAGCCGACAGAGCTCTGGGGCCAACGTCCTGACTTTC. The rearrangement uses TRBV7-2 and TRBJ2-6; tentatively, D is TRBD1 (5 bases). V dropped 5 bases and J dropped 0 bases, with 8 bases sitting between them. The CDR3 loop spans 15 amino acids. Germline V gene data show CDR1 as SGHTA and CDR2 as FQGNSA.

The CDR3 sequence is CASLGQGREQYF. CDR3 bases: TGTGCCAGCCTGGGACAGGGACGGGAGCAGTACTTC. The chain has TRBV7-8 and TRBJ2-7; 9 nucleotides align to TRBD1. Germline CDR1 is SGHVS and CDR2 is FQNEAQ. V shed 8 bases and J 7 bases; nucleotides not matched to a gene: 6. This CDR3 is 12 amino acids long.

J is TRBJ2-2 and V is TRBV10-1; 10 bases map to TRBD2. The CDR3 extends over 17 amino acids. Looked up from germline, CDR1 is WNHNN and CDR2 is SYGVQD (reference sequence). V dropped 2 bases and J dropped 6; count of bases not matched to a gene: 9. The CDR3 loop reads CASSENREAGGPGELFF. The CDR3 DNA follows: TGCGCCAGCAGTGAGAATCGGGAAGCGGGGGGGCCCGGGGAGCTGTTTTTT.

This chain uses TRBV5-1 with TRBJ2-3, with D maybe TRBD2 (7 bases). The CDR3 spans 15 residues. Germline-derived CDR1 and CDR2 are SGHRS and YFSETQ. The V end lost 4 bases, the J end lost 5 bases, and 17 bases lay between the germline ends. DNA for the CDR3: TGCGCCAGCAGCCGGGACGGGGGGCAGGTAGATACGCAGTATTTT. Residues: CASSRDGGQVDTQYF.

The chain links TRBV16 to TRBJ2-1, with a tentative D call TRBD2 (7 bases). The CDR3 covers 14 residues. Trimming took off 3 bases at V and 8 bases at J, with 14 bases between the two ends. The V gene's germline CDR1 is KGHSY and CDR2 FQNENV. The CDR3 reads CASSHRRGLDEQFF. As DNA, the CDR3 is TGTGCCAGCAGCCACCGGCGGGGGCTAGATGAGCAGTTCTTC.

V is TRBV2 and J is TRBJ1-5, with D uncertain. This CDR3 has 13 amino acids. Germline loops: CDR1 SNHLY, CDR2 FYNNEI. V lost 4 bases to trimming and J lost 3 bases, with 7 bases between them. The CDR3 DNA is TGTGCCAGCAGTGTTAGTATCAATCAGCCCCAGCATTTT. Its translation: CASSVSINQPQHF. The full variable domain, completed using reference TRBV2 and TRBJ1-5, is EPEVTQTPSHQVTQMGQEVILRCVPISNHLYFYWYRQILGQKVEFLVSFYNNEISEKSEIFDDQFSVERPDGSNFTLKIRSTKLEDSAMYFCASSVSINQPQHFGDGTRLSIL.

This chain links TRBV2 with TRBJ2-5; 11 positions agree with TRBD2. The J segment lost 3 bases and the V segment lost 10 bases, leaving 4 bases of the junction unmatched. Germline assignment: CDR1 SNHLY and CDR2 FYNNEI. This CDR3 has 13 residues. Here the CDR3 reads CATPGLAEETQYF. DNA of the CDR3: TGTGCCACTCCGGGACTAGCGGAAGAGACCCAGTACTTC.

This clone came up a few times. The chain has TRBV30 and TRBJ1-5; D is possibly TRBD1 (6 bases). Per germline, CDR1 GTSNPN and CDR2 SVGIG (reference sequence). Trimming removed 3 bases at V and 7 bases at J, with 10 bases between. This CDR3 region has 12 residues. This CDR3 is CAWRQGMQPQHF. As DNA, the CDR3 is TGTGCCTGGAGACAGGGAATGCAGCCCCAGCATTTT. Supplemented by reference TRBV30 and TRBJ1-5, the full variable domain reads SQTIHQWPATLVQPVGSPLSLECTVEGTSNPNLYWYRQAAGRGLQLLFYSVGIGQISSEVPQNLSASRPQDRQFILSSKKLLLSDSGFYLCAWRQGMQPQHFGDGTRLSIL.

V and J are TRBV15 and TRBJ1-2; TRBD1 matches 9 bases. Germline V gene lookup returns CDR1 LNHNV and CDR2 YYDKDF (reference sequence). J lost 3 bases, V lost 5 bases, and 7 bases had no gene match. This CDR3 region has 15 residues. CDR3 protein: CATSGWTGADYGYTF. Written as DNA, the CDR3 is TGTGCCACCAGCGGCTGGACAGGGGCGGACTATGGCTACACCTTC.

CDR3: CASSQDWTSNEQFF. The DNA for the CDR3 is TGCGCCAGCAGCCAAGACTGGACTAGCAATGAGCAGTTCTTC. V and J are TRBV4-1 and TRBJ2-1; 7 bases agree with TRBD2. The CDR3 extends over 14 amino acids. J lost 6 bases, V lost 0 bases, and 2 bases had no gene match. Germline CDR1 reads MGHRA; CDR2 reads YSYEKL.

V and J are TRBV30 and TRBJ2-5, with unresolved D. The end of the DNA aligns better with TRBJ2-7, so the J call may be wrong. CDR1 and CDR2 from the germline V gene are GTSNPN and SVGIG (reference sequence). The CDR3 is 14 residues long. The CDR3 DNA sequence: TGTGCCTGGAAAGGGCGCGCGGTGTCCTACGAGCAGTACTTC. It is translated as CAWKGRAVSYEQYF.

The V gene is TRBV6-1, the J gene TRBJ1-1; a possible D gene is TRBD1 (5 bases). The CDR3 length is 14 residues. CDR1 is MNHNS, CDR2 SASEGT, per germline. Trimming cost V 8 bases and J 0 bases, with 13 bases left between them. CDR3 in DNA: TGTGCCAGCGCCGGGGGTGCCCTGAACACTGAAGCTTTCTTT. Translating it yields CASAGGALNTEAFF.

V and J are TRBV18 and TRBJ1-2; D is uncertain. V was clipped by 6 bases and J by 4 bases, with 9 bases between them. This CDR3 comprises 12 residues. CDR1 is KGHSH and CDR2 is LQKENI in the germline V gene. The CDR3 protein is CASSEGFYGYTF. The CDR3 region has the DNA TGTGCCAGCTCCGAGGGATTCTATGGCTACACCTTC.